These T cell receptor beta chains were read from a single sample in a study of T cell repertoires in cytomegalovirus infection. TCRdb recomputed calls from the reads with MiXCR, one row per CDR3 protein. This sample has 270,000 or so distinct CDR3 sequences, with 15% to 20% found just once. Sequencing was done on a sample of CD8+ T cells from PBMCs. The source of these receptors is a human donor in good health (CMV status not recorded). Some clones in this sample may be carry-over from other donors' samples. Each CDR3 is given with its conserved first and last residue. The D gene is left open where the match is weak. Only some rows state a clone size, as once, few, many or a class for expanded clones.

CASSLFRERQETQYF | TGTGCCAGCAGCTTGTTCCGGGAAAGACAAGAGACCCAGTACTTC | TRBV5-5 | - | - | TRBJ2-5
CSVPSGTDYGYTF | TGCAGCGTCCCATCCGGGACGGACTATGGCTACACCTTC | TRBV29-1 | few | - | TRBJ1-2
CASSLIRDTQYF | TGTGCCAGCAGTTTAATCAGGGATACGCAGTATTTT | TRBV28 | few | - | TRBJ2-3
CASGGDSQDEQFF | TGTGCTAGTGGTGGGGACTCCCAAGATGAGCAGTTCTTC | TRBV12-5 | - | - | TRBJ2-1
CASSPELTGRRTYNSPLHF | TGCGCCAGCAGCCCGGAACTGACAGGGCGCAGGACCTATAATTCACCCCTCCACTTT | TRBV5-1 | - | TRBD1 | TRBJ1-6
CASSLDDASSYNEQFF | TGTGCCAGCAGCTTAGATGATGCCTCCTCCTACAATGAGCAGTTCTTC | TRBV7-8 | many | - | TRBJ2-1
CASSPQLSGELFF | TGTGCCAGCAGCCCCCAGTTGTCTGGGGAGCTGTTTTTT | TRBV28 | few | - | TRBJ2-2
CARSLSAPLLNQPQHF | TGTGCCAGAAGCTTGTCGGCCCCGCTCCTGAATCAGCCCCAGCATTTT | TRBV5-3 | - | - | TRBJ1-5
CASSSSSGELFF | TGTGCCAGCAGTAGTAGTTCCGGGGAGCTGTTTTTT | TRBV7-2 | many | - | TRBJ2-2
CSAPPGVRLDEQFF | TGCAGTGCCCCCCCGGGAGTTAGGCTGGATGAGCAGTTCTTC | TRBV20-1 | few | - | TRBJ2-1
CASSFGQGNEQYF | TGTGCCAGCAGCTTCGGACAGGGAAACGAGCAGTACTTC | TRBV7-4 | few | TRBD1 | TRBJ2-7
CASSLVLVSYNEQFF | TGTGCCAGCAGCTTAGTATTAGTCTCATACAATGAGCAGTTCTTC | TRBV7-9 | many | - | TRBJ2-1
CASSDGDLPYEQYF | TGTGCCAGCAGCGATGGGGACCTCCCCTACGAGCAGTACTTC | TRBV7-9 | many | - | TRBJ2-7
CASSAIGPLDTQYF | TGTGCCAGCAGTGCTATAGGACCTCTAGATACGCAGTATTTT | TRBV28 | - | - | TRBJ2-3
CASSFRDAEAFF | TGTGCCAGCAGCTTCAGGGATGCTGAAGCTTTCTTT | TRBV7-9 | many | - | TRBJ1-1
CASRSDFRPNEQFF | TGTGCCAGTCGTTCCGATTTTCGGCCCAATGAGCAGTTCTTC | TRBV19 | - | - | TRBJ2-1
CASGIGQGSLFNQPQHF | TGTGCCAGCGGAATCGGACAGGGAAGCCTTTTCAATCAGCCCCAGCATTTT | TRBV5-8 | - | TRBD1 | TRBJ1-5
CSAGGNQETQYF | TGCAGTGCTGGCGGGAACCAAGAGACCCAGTACTTC | TRBV20-1 | few | - | TRBJ2-5
CASSLIRGKNYGYTF | TGTGCCAGCAGTTTGATTCGGGGGAAGAACTATGGCTACACCTTC | TRBV28 | many | - | TRBJ1-2
CASSGQNQAYTGELFF | TGTGCCAGCAGCGGACAAAACCAAGCGTACACCGGGGAGCTGTTTTTT | TRBV6-1 | - | - | TRBJ2-2
CASSLSGGTETQYF | TGTGCCAGCAGCTTATCAGGGGGCACAGAGACCCAGTACTTC | TRBV7-8 | many | TRBD1 | TRBJ2-5
CASEQQGINEKLFF | TGTGCCAGTGAACAACAGGGGATTAATGAAAAACTGTTTTTT | TRBV19 | many | TRBD1 | TRBJ1-4
CASSFYGAGLQYQETQYF | TGTGCCAGCAGTTTTTATGGGGCCGGGCTTCAGTACCAAGAGACCCAGTACTTC | TRBV12-3/TRBV12-4 | many | - | TRBJ2-5
CASSLRFGGTGNTIYF | TGTGCCAGCAGCCTCCGCTTCGGAGGGACTGGAAACACCATATATTTT | TRBV7-2 | many | - | TRBJ1-3
CAISAPFGVTFNEQFF | TGTGCCATCAGTGCCCCCTTCGGGGTAACCTTCAATGAGCAGTTCTTC | TRBV10-3 | - | - | TRBJ2-1
CASSSLNQETQYF | TGTGCCAGCAGTTCACTGAACCAAGAGACCCAGTACTTC | TRBV28 | - | - | TRBJ2-5